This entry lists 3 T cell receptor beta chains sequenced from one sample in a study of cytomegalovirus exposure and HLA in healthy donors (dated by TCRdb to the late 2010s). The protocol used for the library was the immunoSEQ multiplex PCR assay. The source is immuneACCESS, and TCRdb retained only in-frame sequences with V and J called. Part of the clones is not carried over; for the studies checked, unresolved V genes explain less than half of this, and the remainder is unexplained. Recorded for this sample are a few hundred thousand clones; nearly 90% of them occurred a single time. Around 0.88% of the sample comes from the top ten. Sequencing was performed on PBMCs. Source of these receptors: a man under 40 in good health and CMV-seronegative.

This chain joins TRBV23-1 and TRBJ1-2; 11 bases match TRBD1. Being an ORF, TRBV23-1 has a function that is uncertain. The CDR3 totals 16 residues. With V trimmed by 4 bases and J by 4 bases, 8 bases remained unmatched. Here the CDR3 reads CASSLILDRGRYGYTF. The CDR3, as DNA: TGCGCCAGCAGTCTCATTTTGGACAGGGGGCGCTATGGCTACACCTTC.

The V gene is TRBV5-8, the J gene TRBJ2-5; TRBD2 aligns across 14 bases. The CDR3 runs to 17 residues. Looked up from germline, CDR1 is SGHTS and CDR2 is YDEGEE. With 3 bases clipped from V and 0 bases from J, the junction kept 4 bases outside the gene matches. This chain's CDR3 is CASSSGTSGGYQETQYF. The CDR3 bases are TGTGCCAGCAGCTCAGGGACTAGCGGGGGCTACCAAGAGACCCAGTACTTC.

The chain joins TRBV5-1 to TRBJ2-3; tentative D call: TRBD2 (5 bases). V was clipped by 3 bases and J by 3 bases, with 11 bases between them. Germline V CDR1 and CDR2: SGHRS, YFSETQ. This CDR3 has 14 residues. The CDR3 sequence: CASSYQRVTDTQYF. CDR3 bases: TGCGCCAGCAGCTATCAGAGGGTGACAGATACGCAGTATTTT.